This paragraph reports one TCR beta chain. The antigen is undetermined. This CDR3 spans 13 amino acids. The V and J ends lost 7 bases and 3 bases respectively, with 13 bases between them. CDR1 SGHTA and CDR2 FQGNSA come from the germline V gene. Data came from immunoSEQ multiplex PCR; TCRdb stores just in-frame clones and leaves some out. The sample gives 140,000 or so clones, approximately 86% of which show up once; less than 6% is in the top ten. This sample is drawn from a study of T cell responses to AZD1222 COVID-19 vaccine. Study conclusions and caveats: It should be noted that donors were predominantly white British and more often female, and clonal diversity was possibly underestimated.

The V and J genes are TRBV7-2 and TRBJ2-7; D is uncertain. This sample comprised peripheral blood, obtained 28 days after the second AZD1222 dose. This TCR came from an adult who received the AZD1222 COVID-19 vaccine. The CDR3, as DNA: TGTGCCAGCACCCCAGGAAGGGTCTACGAGCAGTACTTC. The encoded protein is CASTPGRVYEQYF.